This TCR beta chain originates from a study of blood T cell repertoires in COVID-19. Study as a whole: The samples span acute and convalescent COVID-19 from the United States, Italy and Spain.

Study members were between about 18 and 90 years old and lived in some 22 US regions. Symptom resolution, clearance, or two negative PCRs marked the recovered donors of Cohort 3. Under the authors' procedure: Amplification from reference gene primers served as the basis for estimated nucleated cell counts. The protocol was immunoSEQ multiplex PCR, while the TCRdb copy is restricted to in-frame clones and leaves out a portion. The V and J calls and clone size are taken from that table; D and trimming were inferred from the DNA. The table lists fewer than 350,000 clones, 75% to 90% of them singletons, with less than 2.5% in the top ten. The CDR3 is 16 amino acids. The ends lost 2 bases at V and 4 bases at J; junction bases unmatched: 6. Germline values: CDR1 SEHNR, CDR2 FQNEAQ (reference sequence).

This TCR was recovered from a young man who had recovered from COVID-19. The sample was PBMCs or T cells enriched from blood (not recorded which). The chain carries TRBV7-9 and TRBJ2-5; 11 bases are a match to TRBD2. CDR3 in amino acids: CASSLLSGGASETQYF. Written as DNA, the CDR3 is TGTGCCAGCAGCTTACTTAGCGGGGGGGCATCAGAGACCCAGTACTTC.